This T cell receptor (beta chain) was identified in a study of cytomegalovirus exposure and HLA in healthy donors. A multiplex PCR was run with 60 Vbeta primers and 13 Jbeta primers. Using immunoSEQ multiplex PCR, the repertoire was profiled, and TCRdb retains in-frame clones only, with some absent. The sample carries over 85,000 clones, 81% recorded once. There are 15 residues in the CDR3. Trimming cost V 4 bases and J 5 bases; bases outside gene matches: 8. Germline CDR1 is SGHDN and CDR2 is FVKESK. Sample: PBMCs. This rearrangement joins TRBV14 to TRBJ2-4; 7 bases agree with TRBD1. The receptor was isolated from a man in his forties in good health and CMV-seropositive. The chain's CDR3 is CASSRLGDSQNIQYF. DNA for the CDR3: TGTGCCAGCAGCCGTTTAGGGGACAGCCAAAACATTCAGTACTTC.